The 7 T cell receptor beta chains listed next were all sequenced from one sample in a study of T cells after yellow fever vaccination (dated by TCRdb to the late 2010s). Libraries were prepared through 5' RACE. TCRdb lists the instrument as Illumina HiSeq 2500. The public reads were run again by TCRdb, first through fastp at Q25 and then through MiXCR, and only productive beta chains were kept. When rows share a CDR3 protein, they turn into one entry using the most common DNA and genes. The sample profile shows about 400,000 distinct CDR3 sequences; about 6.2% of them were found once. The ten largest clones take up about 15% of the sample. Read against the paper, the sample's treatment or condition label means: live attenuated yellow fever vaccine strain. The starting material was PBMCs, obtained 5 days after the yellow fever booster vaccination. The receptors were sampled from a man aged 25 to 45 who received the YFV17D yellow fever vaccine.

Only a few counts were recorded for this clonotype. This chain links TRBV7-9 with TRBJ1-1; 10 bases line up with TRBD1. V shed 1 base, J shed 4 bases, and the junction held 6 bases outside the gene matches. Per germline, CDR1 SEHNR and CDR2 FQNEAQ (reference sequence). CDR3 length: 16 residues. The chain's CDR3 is CASSLGGTGAFTEAFF. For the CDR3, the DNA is TGTGCCAGCAGCTTAGGGGGGACAGGGGCGTTCACTGAAGCTTTCTTT.

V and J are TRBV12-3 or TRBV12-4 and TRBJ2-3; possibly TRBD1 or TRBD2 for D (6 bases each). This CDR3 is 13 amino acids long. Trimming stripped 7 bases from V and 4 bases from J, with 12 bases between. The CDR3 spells CASTHRGADTQYF. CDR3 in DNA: TGTGCCAGCACCCATAGGGGGGCAGATACGCAGTATTTT.

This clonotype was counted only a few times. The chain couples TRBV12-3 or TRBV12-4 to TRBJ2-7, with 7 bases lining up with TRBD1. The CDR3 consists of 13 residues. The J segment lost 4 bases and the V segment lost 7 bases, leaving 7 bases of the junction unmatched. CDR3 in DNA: TGTGCCAGCACTCAAAGGGGGCAGTACGAGCAGTACTTC. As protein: CASTQRGQYEQYF.

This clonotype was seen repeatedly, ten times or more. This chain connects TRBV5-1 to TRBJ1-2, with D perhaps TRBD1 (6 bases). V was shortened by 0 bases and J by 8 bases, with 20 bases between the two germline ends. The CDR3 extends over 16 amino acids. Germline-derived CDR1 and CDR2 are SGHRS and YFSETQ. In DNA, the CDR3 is TGCGCCAGCAGCTTGGAAGGGGGACGAACCCCGGCGGGCTACACCTTC. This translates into CASSLEGGRTPAGYTF.

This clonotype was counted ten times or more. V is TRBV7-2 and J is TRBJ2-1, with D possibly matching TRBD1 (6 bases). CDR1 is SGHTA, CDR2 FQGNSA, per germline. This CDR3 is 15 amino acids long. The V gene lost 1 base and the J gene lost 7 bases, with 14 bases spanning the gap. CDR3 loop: CASSLVTGTSNEQFF. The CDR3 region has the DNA TGTGCCAGCAGCTTAGTCACTGGGACAAGTAATGAGCAGTTCTTC.

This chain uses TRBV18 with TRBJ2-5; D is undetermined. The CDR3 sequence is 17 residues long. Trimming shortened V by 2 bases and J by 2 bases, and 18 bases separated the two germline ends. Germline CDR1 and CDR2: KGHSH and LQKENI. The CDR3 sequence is CASSPELLMAVQETQYF. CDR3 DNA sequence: TGTGCCAGCTCACCAGAACTACTGATGGCCGTTCAAGAGACCCAGTACTTC.

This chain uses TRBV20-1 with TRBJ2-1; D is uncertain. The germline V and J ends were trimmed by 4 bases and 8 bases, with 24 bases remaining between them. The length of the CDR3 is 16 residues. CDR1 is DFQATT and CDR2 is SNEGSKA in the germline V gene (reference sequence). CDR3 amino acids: CSATTKRLGLGDEQFF. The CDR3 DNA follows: TGCAGTGCTACCACGAAACGGCTAGGTCTGGGCGATGAGCAGTTCTTC.